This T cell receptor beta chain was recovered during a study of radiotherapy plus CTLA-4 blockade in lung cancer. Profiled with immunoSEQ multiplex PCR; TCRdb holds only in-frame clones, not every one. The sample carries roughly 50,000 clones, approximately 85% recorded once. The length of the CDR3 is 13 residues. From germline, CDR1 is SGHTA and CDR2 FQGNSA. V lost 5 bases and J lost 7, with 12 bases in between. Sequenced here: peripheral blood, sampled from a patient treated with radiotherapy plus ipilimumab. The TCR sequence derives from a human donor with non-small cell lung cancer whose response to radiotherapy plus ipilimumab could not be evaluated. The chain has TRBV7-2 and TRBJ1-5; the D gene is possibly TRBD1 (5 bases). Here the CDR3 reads CASSPGTVQPQHF. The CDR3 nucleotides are TGTGCCAGCAGCCCCGGGACTGTCCAGCCCCAGCATTTT. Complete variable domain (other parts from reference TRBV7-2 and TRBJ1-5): GAGVSQSPSNKVTEKGKDVELRCDPISGHTALYWYRQSLGQGLEFLIYFQGNSAPDKSGLPSDRFSAERTGGSVSTLTIQRTQQEDSAVYLCASSPGTVQPQHFGDGTRLSIL.